Here is one T cell receptor beta chain with its context. The antigen remains undetermined. These data belong to a study of CD8+CD57+ T cells in acquired aplastic anemia. The template for TCR beta VDJ and CDR3 sequence profiling was genomic DNA. One entry per CDR3 protein, called by TCRdb with MiXCR from the reads. There are 170,000 or so distinct CDR3 sequences in the sample; 63% occur only once, and about 42% lies in the top ten. Those patients picked for sequencing had displayed CD8+CD57+ cell expansion on flow cytometry. General observations from the study: Overlapping CD8+ CDR3 repertoires of patients and controls contained under 30 shared sequences.

The clonotype comes from a human donor with aplastic anemia. Sequencing was performed on sorted CD4+, CD8+, or CD8+CD57+ T cells (not recorded which) from PBMCs.

The CDR3 DNA sequence: TGCAGTGCTAGGATACCCTATGGCTACACCTTC. It is translated as CSARIPYGYTF. The chain has TRBV20-1 and TRBJ1-2; D not certain. CDR1 and CDR2 from the germline V gene are DFQATT and SNEGSKA (reference sequence). V shed 3 bases and J shed 4 bases, with 6 bases lying between them. This CDR3 has 11 residues.